This T cell receptor (beta chain) was documented in a study of T cells in Graves' hyperthyroidism and ophthalmopathy. Germline V gives CDR1 LGHDT, CDR2 YNNKEL (reference sequence). The CDR3 runs to 16 residues. V lost 5 bases to trimming and J lost 0 bases; unmatched junction nucleotides: 8. This clonotype was seen at least ten times. Patients were aged 18 to 65, had disease duration under 2 months, and had newly diagnosed hyperthyroidism. Investigators excluded patients with uncontrolled infection, other autoimmune disease, pregnancy or lactation. Based on clinical symptoms, serum thyroxine and TRAb, thyroid ultrasound and orbital computed tomography, diagnoses were reached. Amplification of TCR beta CDR3 regions used RNA as the template. Initially, a first-round RT-PCR of the TCR CDR3 employed the HTBI primer set. TCRdb reprocessed the multiplex PCR reads via MiXCR and lists one record per CDR3 protein. Of about 26,000 distinct CDR3 sequences in the sample, approximately 45% were seen once.

This receptor was taken from a woman in her twenties or thirties with Graves' hyperthyroidism. This chain joins TRBV3-1 and TRBJ2-7, with TRBD2 identical over 9 bases. The sample comprised blood. The CDR3 protein is CASSKGTSRYSYEQYF. CDR3 in DNA: TGTGCCAGCAGCAAGGGGACTAGCAGATACTCCTACGAGCAGTACTTC.